The 31 T cell receptor beta chains below come from one sample, sequenced in a study of T cell repertoires in cytomegalovirus infection. These TCRs are of unknown antigen specificity. TCRdb itself ran the reads through MiXCR, one entry per CDR3 protein. This table has 680,000 or so distinct CDR3 sequences, around 31% appearing once. Sequences were derived from cultured PBMCs, sampled from culture after CMV antigen stimulation. The source of these receptors is a human donor in good health (CMV status not recorded). Some clones in this sample may be carry-over from other donors' samples.

J is TRBJ1-3 and V is TRBV7-2; 8 bases match TRBD1. Trimming cost V 5 bases and J 8 bases; bases outside gene matches: 5. This CDR3 is built from 13 residues. Germline CDR1 and CDR2: SGHTA and FQGNSA. CDR3 bases: TGTGCCAGCAGCGTGGACAGGGAGGACACCATATATTTT. It translates to CASSVDREDTIYF.

At least ten counts were recorded for this clonotype. This chain links TRBV11-2 with TRBJ1-1, with TRBD1 matching over 10 bases. Germline trimming cut 5 bases from V and 4 bases from J; bases unmatched to any gene: 7. Germline V lookup: CDR1 SGHAT, CDR2 FQNNGV. The CDR3 runs to 15 residues. The CDR3, as DNA: TGTGCCAGCAGCCGCGACAGGGGGCTGGGCACTGAAGCTTTCTTT. Translated: CASSRDRGLGTEAFF. The variable domain in full, completed from reference TRBV11-2 and TRBJ1-1, reads EAGVAQSPRYKIIEKRQSVAFWCNPISGHATLYWYQQILGQGPKLLIQFQNNGVVDDSQLPKDRFSAERLKGVDSTLKIQPAKLEDSAVYLCASSRDRGLGTEAFFGQGTRLTVV.

This clonotype was seen a few times. CDR3 bases: TGTGCCAGCAGCGCGTCTCGCAATGAGCAGTTCTTC. It translates to CASSASRNEQFF. The chain has TRBV7-6 and TRBJ2-1; the D is unclear. The germline V and J ends were trimmed by 5 bases and 6 bases, with 8 bases remaining between them. Germline values: CDR1 SGHVS, CDR2 FNYEAQ. This CDR3 is 12 amino acids long.

This sequence joins TRBV7-8 and TRBJ2-7; D unclear. The V gene's germline CDR1 is SGHVS and CDR2 FQNEAQ. The V and J ends lost 5 bases and 6 bases respectively, with 8 bases between them. The CDR3 is 11 amino acids. The CDR3: CASSNEREQYF. The CDR3 DNA sequence: TGTGCCAGCAGCAACGAGCGCGAGCAGTACTTC.

The V and J genes are TRBV6-6 and TRBJ2-3; D tentatively reads TRBD1 or TRBD2 (6 bases each). Germline-derived CDR1 and CDR2 are MNHNY and SVGAGI (reference sequence). This CDR3 is 14 amino acids long. The ends were cut back, 6 bases at V and 2 bases at J, with 12 bases in the middle. The CDR3 DNA reads as TGTGCCAGCAGGCAGGGGAGGAACACAGATACGCAGTATTTT. It codes for CASRQGRNTDTQYF.

This clonotype turned up a few times. This sequence joins TRBV7-8 and TRBJ2-1; 8 positions match TRBD2. V trimming: 4 bases; J trimming: 2 bases; junction bases outside the gene matches: 4. Germline V gene sequence: CDR1 SGHVS, CDR2 FQNEAQ. This CDR3 has 15 residues. In DNA form, the CDR3 reads TGTGCCAGCAGCTCGGGGGGGTTGGCCTACAATGAGCAGTTCTTC. Its protein is CASSSGGLAYNEQFF.

The chain has TRBV20-1 and TRBJ2-1; TRBD1 might be the D (6 bases). The CDR3 runs 15 residues. V was trimmed by 3 bases and J by 8 bases, leaving 20 bases between them. Germline assignment: CDR1 DFQATT and CDR2 SNEGSKA (reference sequence). The CDR3 nucleotides read TGCAGTGCTAGTAATTTGGTGGGGGCCATATATGAGCAGTTCTTC. Its protein product is CSASNLVGAIYEQFF.

V is TRBV12-3 or TRBV12-4 and J is TRBJ2-2; D possibly uses TRBD1 or TRBD2 (5 bases each). This CDR3 spans 18 amino acids. V gave up 6 bases and J gave up 4 bases, with 24 bases separating them. In DNA form, the CDR3 reads TGTGCCAGCAGGGCTCGAGGGGTAAAGGGGCCATCCACCGGGGAGCTGTTTTTT. This encodes CASRARGVKGPSTGELFF.

The chain is built from TRBV7-2 and TRBJ2-3; 9 nucleotides line up with TRBD1. The V segment lost 1 base and the J segment 2 bases; nucleotides outside the gene matches: 1. The CDR3 extends over 15 amino acids. The germline CDR1 and CDR2 sequences are SGHTA and FQGNSA. The CDR3 loop reads CASSLGTGDTDTQYF. The CDR3 coding sequence is TGTGCCAGCAGCTTAGGGACAGGGGACACAGATACGCAGTATTTT.

The rearrangement links TRBV5-1 to TRBJ2-1; 9 bases map to TRBD2. This CDR3 region has 15 residues. From germline, CDR1 is SGHRS and CDR2 YFSETQ. Losses at the gene ends were 2 bases for V and 2 bases for J; bases not matched to a gene: 2. The CDR3 coding sequence is TGCGCCAGCAGCTTCATAGCGGGGGCCTACAATGAGCAGTTCTTC. Translating it yields CASSFIAGAYNEQFF.

The genes are TRBV27 and TRBJ1-5, with 7 bases aligning to TRBD1. Germline CDR1 MNHEY, CDR2 SMNVEV (reference sequence). V trimming: 5 bases; J trimming: 7 bases; junction bases outside the gene matches: 5. This CDR3 spans 13 amino acids. CDR3 DNA: TGTGCCAGCAGTATCACAGGGGTGCAGCCCCAGCATTTT. Translated: CASSITGVQPQHF.

This clonotype was seen more than once but under ten times. The chain couples TRBV7-6 to TRBJ2-7, with D uncertain. Germline lookup yields CDR1 SGHVS and CDR2 FNYEAQ. Trimming took off 4 bases at V and 3 bases at J, with 10 bases between the two ends. There are 13 residues in the CDR3. DNA of the CDR3: TGTGCCAGCAGCTACAACTCGGACTACGAGCAGTACTTC. Protein sequence: CASSYNSDYEQYF.

The J gene is TRBJ2-5, the V gene TRBV7-7, with 7 bases that match TRBD2. Looked up from germline, CDR1 is SSHAT and CDR2 is FNYEAQ (reference sequence). The junction had 4 bases not matched to a gene; V was cut back by 4 bases and J by 5 bases. There are 13 residues in the CDR3. The CDR3 loop reads CASSWGGRETQYF. In DNA, the CDR3 is TGTGCCAGCAGCTGGGGAGGGAGGGAGACCCAGTACTTC.

As DNA, the CDR3 is TGTGCCAGCAGTGAGACAGGGCCTCAGCCCCAGCATTTT. This translates into CASSETGPQPQHF. This sequence joins TRBV2 and TRBJ1-5; 7 nucleotides match TRBD1. Trimming at V came to 3 bases and at J to 6 bases, leaving 2 bases not matched to a gene. CDR3 size: 13 residues. Per the germline V gene, CDR1 is SNHLY and CDR2 is FYNNEI.

The gene calls are TRBV28 and TRBJ2-2, with no clear D. This CDR3 spans 13 amino acids. With 3 bases removed from V and 7 bases from J, the gap between germline ends came to 9 bases. The germline gives CDR1 MDHEN, CDR2 SYDVKM. CDR3: CASSFSLIGELFF. The DNA for the CDR3 is TGTGCCAGCAGTTTTTCCTTAATCGGGGAGCTGTTTTTT. The whole variable domain, remainder taken from reference TRBV28 and TRBJ2-2, is DVKVTQSSRYLVKRTGEKVFLECVQDMDHENMFWYRQDPGLGLRLIYFSYDVKMKEKGDIPEGYSVSREKKERFSLILESASTNQTSMYLCASSFSLIGELFFGEGSRLTVL.

There are a few counts of this clonotype. The J gene is TRBJ1-1, the V gene TRBV7-9, with 9 positions matching TRBD1. The V and J ends lost 4 bases and 8 bases, in that order; junction bases with no gene match: 8. Germline V gives CDR1 SEHNR, CDR2 FQNEAQ (reference sequence). CDR3 size: 14 residues. The CDR3 sequence: CASSSRDRVPEAFF. CDR3 DNA sequence: TGTGCCAGCAGCTCCCGGGACAGGGTCCCCGAAGCTTTCTTT.

This clonotype was counted at least ten times. This CDR3 is CASSRWASQSGNTIYF. The CDR3 DNA sequence: TGTGCCAGCAGCCGGTGGGCGTCTCAGTCCGGAAACACCATATATTTT. This rearrangement joins TRBV7-2 to TRBJ1-3; unclear D gene. This CDR3 is 16 amino acids long. Germline V gene sequence: CDR1 SGHTA, CDR2 FQGNSA. The germline V and J ends were trimmed by 5 bases and 4 bases, with 18 bases remaining between them.

The chain carries TRBV11-2 and TRBJ2-1; TRBD2 matches 9 bases. The CDR3 is made up of 16 amino acids. The germline V gene encodes CDR1 SGHAT and CDR2 FQNNGV. V was pared by 1 base and J by 7 bases, with 8 bases of the junction left unmatched. CDR3: CASSLVSRGGRNEQFF. CDR3 DNA: TGTGCCAGCAGCTTAGTGTCGCGGGGGGGCCGGAATGAGCAGTTCTTC. Variable domain in full (rest from reference TRBV11-2 and TRBJ2-1): EAGVAQSPRYKIIEKRQSVAFWCNPISGHATLYWYQQILGQGPKLLIQFQNNGVVDDSQLPKDRFSAERLKGVDSTLKIQPAKLEDSAVYLCASSLVSRGGRNEQFFGPGTRLTVL.

A few counts support this clonotype. Mismatch with germline at one junction end may stem from a read error. The V and J genes are TRBV7-4 and TRBJ1-1, with TRBD1 matching over 7 bases. The CDR3 contains 15 residues. Germline V gene sequence: CDR1 SGHVT, CDR2 SQSDAQ. The CDR3, as DNA: TGTGCCAGCAGCACCACGACAGGGACGAACATTGAAGCTTTCTTT. Encoded protein: CASSTTTGTNIEAFF.

This clonotype was counted ten times or more. The gene calls are TRBV7-2 and TRBJ2-1; possibly TRBD1 for D (5 bases). Trimming took off 2 bases at V and 6 bases at J, with 11 bases between the two ends. The germline CDR1 and CDR2 sequences are SGHTA and FQGNSA. CDR3 length: 14 amino acids. The CDR3 sequence: CASSLIDSRNEQFF. CDR3 sequence (DNA): TGTGCCAGCAGCTTAATAGACAGCCGCAATGAGCAGTTCTTC.

V and J are TRBV12-3 or TRBV12-4 and TRBJ2-4; possible D gene TRBD2, 6 bases. This CDR3 has 12 amino acids. The germline V and J ends were trimmed by 8 bases and 1 base, with 6 bases remaining between them. The CDR3, as DNA: TGTGCCAGCCGGGGGGCCAAAAACATTCAGTACTTC. Protein: CASRGAKNIQYF.

This clonotype was observed a few times. The chain carries TRBV7-9 and TRBJ2-1; TRBD2 matches 15 bases. The length of the CDR3 is 17 residues. V shed 6 bases, J shed 7 bases, and the junction held 10 bases outside the gene matches. Looked up from germline, CDR1 is SEHNR and CDR2 is FQNEAQ (reference sequence). For the CDR3, the DNA is TGTGCCAGCAGTCGGACTAGCGGGAGGGCCACGAGGAATGAGCAGTTCTTC. Translating gives CASSRTSGRATRNEQFF.

The CDR3 DNA reads as TGTGCCAGTAGGGCTAGCGCGTCCTACGAGCAGTACTTC. Encoded protein: CASRASASYEQYF. This chain uses TRBV19 with TRBJ2-7; D is possibly TRBD2 (6 bases). V was trimmed by 6 bases and J by 1 base, leaving 10 bases between them. The CDR3 spans 13 residues. Per germline, CDR1 LNHDA and CDR2 SQIVND (reference sequence).

This clonotype was counted a few times. The rearrangement links TRBV6-1 to TRBJ2-2, with D possibly TRBD1 on 5 matching bases. This CDR3 spans 16 amino acids. CDR1 and CDR2 (germline): MNHNS, SASEGT. The V and J ends lost 6 bases and 6 bases respectively, with 20 bases between them. In nucleotides, the CDR3 is TGTGCCAGCAGCCGAGGACACCTTCCTTTTCCCGGGGAGCTGTTTTTT. Translation gives CASSRGHLPFPGELFF.

This clonotype was seen many times. The J gene is TRBJ2-1, the V gene TRBV7-2; the match to TRBD2 covers 13 bases. Trimming removed 4 bases from V and 9 bases from J; junction bases left unmatched: 6. This CDR3 has 15 residues. Germline V gene data show CDR1 as SGHTA and CDR2 as FQGNSA. The CDR3 nucleotides read TGTGCCAGCAGCTCGCGACTAGCGGGGGGTGTTGAGCAGTTCTTC. As protein: CASSSRLAGGVEQFF. Combining the CDR3 with reference TRBV7-2 and TRBJ2-1 gives the whole variable domain GAGVSQSPSNKVTEKGKDVELRCDPISGHTALYWYRQSLGQGLEFLIYFQGNSAPDKSGLPSDRFSAERTGGSVSTLTIQRTQQEDSAVYLCASSSRLAGGVEQFFGPGTRLTVL.

The V gene is TRBV6-6, the J gene TRBJ2-7; D may correspond to TRBD1 or TRBD2 (6 bases each). There are 13 residues in the CDR3. Germline V gene sequence: CDR1 MNHNY, CDR2 SVGAGI (reference sequence). Trimming removed 8 bases from V and 2 bases from J, with 13 bases in between. The CDR3 region has the DNA TGTGCCAGCCGGGGGTGGGACACCTACGAGCAGTACTTC. Translation: CASRGWDTYEQYF.

This clonotype was counted a few times. The rearrangement uses TRBV25-1 and TRBJ2-1; D is uncertain. CDR1 and CDR2 (germline): MGHDK, SYGVNS. V was shortened by 4 bases and J by 6 bases, with 16 bases between the two germline ends. The CDR3 sequence is 15 residues long. The CDR3 spells CASSGHFVWSNEQFF. CDR3 bases: TGTGCCAGCAGTGGACACTTCGTTTGGAGCAATGAGCAGTTCTTC. Full variable domain (outside the CDR3, taken from reference TRBV25-1 and TRBJ2-1): EADIYQTPRYLVIGTGKKITLECSQTMGHDKMYWYQQDPGMELHLIHYSYGVNSTEKGDLSSESTVSRIRTEHFPLTLESARPSHTSQYLCASSGHFVWSNEQFFGPGTRLTVL.

The chain carries TRBV5-4 and TRBJ2-7; 7 bases line up with TRBD2. V shed 4 bases and J 2 bases; nucleotides not matched to a gene: 12. CDR3 size: 16 residues. Germline V gene sequence: CDR1 SGHNT, CDR2 YYREEE (reference sequence). CDR3 coding DNA: TGTGCCAGCAGCCGACGGGCGGGACTAACGACCTACGAGCAGTACTTC. Encoded protein: CASSRRAGLTTYEQYF. The full variable domain, completed using reference TRBV5-4 and TRBJ2-7, is ETGVTQSPTHLIKTRGQQVTLRCSSQSGHNTVSWYQQALGQGPQFIFQYYREEENGRGNFPPRFSGLQFPNYSSELNVNALELDDSALYLCASSRRAGLTTYEQYFGPGTRLTVT.

This clonotype was seen repeatedly, ten times or more. J is TRBJ1-5 and V is TRBV7-8, with TRBD1 matching 9 bases. The J segment lost 0 bases and the V segment lost 2 bases, leaving 14 bases of the junction unmatched. This CDR3 is 20 amino acids long. The germline V gene has CDR1 SGHVS and CDR2 FQNEAQ. The CDR3 spells CASSLRIAGTGPHSNQPQHF. CDR3 bases: TGTGCCAGCAGCTTAAGGATTGCGGGGACAGGGCCCCATAGCAATCAGCCCCAGCATTTT. The complete variable domain, with remaining parts taken from reference TRBV7-8 and TRBJ1-5, reads GAGVSQSPRYKVAKRGQDVALRCDPISGHVSLFWYQQALGQGPEFLTYFQNEAQLDKSGLPSDRFFAERPEGSVSTLKIQRTQQEDSAVYLCASSLRIAGTGPHSNQPQHFGDGTRLSIL.

This clonotype was picked up a small number of times. This chain links TRBV19 with TRBJ2-5; 12 nucleotides agree with TRBD2. The V gene end was trimmed by 8 bases and the J gene end by 6 bases; junction bases not matched to a gene: 10. Per the germline V gene, CDR1 is LNHDA and CDR2 is SQIVND (reference sequence). CDR3 length: 15 amino acids. The DNA of the CDR3 is TGTGCCAGTGGAAGACTAGCGGGAGAAGTTAAGACCCAGTACTTC. It specifies CASGRLAGEVKTQYF.

This chain's CDR3 is CASSFRTGVQPQHF. DNA for the CDR3: TGTGCCAGCAGTTTCCGGACAGGGGTTCAGCCCCAGCATTTT. The chain joins TRBV28 to TRBJ1-5, with 9 bases identical to TRBD1. The CDR3 totals 14 residues. Per the germline V gene, CDR1 is MDHEN and CDR2 is SYDVKM. Unmatched junction bases numbered 3, after V lost 3 bases and J lost 6 bases.